This TCR beta chain was captured in a study of blood T cell repertoires in COVID-19. CDR1 and CDR2 from the germline V gene are SNHLY and FYNNEI. V was trimmed by 6 bases and J by 8 bases, leaving 13 bases between them. This CDR3 region has 12 residues. Methods used by the authors: From reference gene primer amplification, estimates of nucleated cell counts were derived. Here immunoSEQ multiplex PCR was the method, and the copy in TCRdb shows in-frame clones only, minus some. V and J calls and clone size are those listed in that table; D and trimming were worked out from the DNA. The table shows approximately 290,000 clones, with around 85% occurring only once.

The chain couples TRBV2 to TRBJ1-2; a weak D match, TRBD1 (5 bases). Sequenced input: peripheral blood. The TCR sequence derives from a human donor with COVID-19, enrolled during active disease. The donor label of this sample is uncertain. The DNA of the CDR3 is TGTGCCAGCAGCGTAACAGGTCTGGGCTACACCTTC. This gives the protein CASSVTGLGYTF.